This T cell receptor (beta chain) derives from a study of CD8+ T cells in alopecia areata. The wider study: For the treated group, dosing was oral tofacitinib at 5 to 10 mg twice daily.

In the case of this clone: Antigen: not known.

Alopecia areata patients provided lesional scalp punch biopsies and peripheral blood. Study-wide results and caveats: For lesional scalp, especially alopecia totalis/universalis, clonality was higher than in normal scalp. Against the mouse data, patients shared TCRs less clearly, possibly for HLA reasons.

RNA was extracted and reverse transcribed into cDNA as the sequencing template. Only in-frame clones appear in the TCRdb table, and some are missing; sequencing was by immunoSEQ multiplex PCR. The sample contains more than 110,000 clones, around 50% of which appear only once. CDR3 size: 14 residues. The germline CDR1 and CDR2 sequences are SQVTM and ANQGSEA. V lost 5 bases, J lost 1 base, and 9 bases lay in between. The chain carries TRBV29-1 and TRBJ2-6; perhaps TRBD1 as D (5 bases). The sequence came from a human donor with alopecia areata. Sequences were derived from CD4+ T cells sorted from blood, sampled at week 0. CDR3 nucleotides: TGCAGCGTTCACACAGGTTCTGGGGCCAACGTCCTGACTTTC. Protein sequence: CSVHTGSGANVLTF. Looking up the rest from reference TRBV29-1 and TRBJ2-6 gives the full variable domain: SAVISQKPSRDICQRGTSLTIQCQVDSQVTMMFWYRQQPGQSLTLIATANQGSEATYESGFVIDKFPISRPNLTFSTLTVSNMSPEDSSIYLCSVHTGSGANVLTFGAGSRLTVL.